This T cell receptor beta chain appears in the sequencing data of a study of radiotherapy plus CTLA-4 blockade in lung cancer (dated by TCRdb to the late 2010s). About the study as a whole: Objective responses were observed in approximately 17% of enrolled patients, and disease control was achieved in 31%. Results the study describes overall, beyond this receptor: Early dynamic changes in blood T cell clones, together with increased serum interferon-beta after radiation, were reported as the strongest predictors of response. TCR clones derived from tumors expanded in peripheral blood after treatment with radiotherapy and ipilimumab.

The study tested focal radiation therapy combined with CTLA-4 blockade (ipilimumab) in patients with chemo-refractory metastatic non-small-cell lung cancer. The method behind the library was the immunoSEQ multiplex PCR assay. TCRdb retrieved this table from immuneACCESS and kept in-frame rearrangements only. Not all clones are present; in checked studies, unresolved V genes account for under half, and no reason is known for the remainder. Present in this sample are tens of thousands of clones, around 79% of which were seen just once. Jointly, the top ten make up 6.5% to 10% of the sample. As for this clone: Its binding antigen is unknown. No base quality values were provided; no much bigger clone lies one nucleotide off.

The CDR3 spans 13 residues, from the cysteine through the phenylalanine. Only the CDR3 DNA stays, 39 bases, in frame from base 1. V has 5 bases trimmed and J has 5 bases trimmed; junction bases matching no gene number 5. The germline V gene specifies SGHVS as CDR1 and FQNEAQ as CDR2. The chain employs TRBV7-8 and TRBJ1-1, and 7 junctional nucleotides match TRBD1. The clonotype originates from a human donor with non-small cell lung cancer who had a complete response to radiotherapy plus ipilimumab. The specimen comprised peripheral blood, sampled from a patient treated with radiotherapy plus ipilimumab. The CDR3 protein is CASSRIQGTEAFF. The base sequence is TGTGCCAGCAGCAGAATACAGGGGACTGAAGCTTTCTTT.